This T cell receptor beta chain appears in the sequencing data of a study of T cells in Graves' hyperthyroidism and ophthalmopathy. Turning to the study itself: Peripheral blood was acquired at first diagnosis, ahead of any therapy whatsoever.

Criteria for exclusion of patients were uncontrolled infection, other autoimmune disease, pregnancy or lactation. RNA transcripts yielded amplified TCR beta CDR3 regions. The TCR CDR3 first-round RT-PCR relied on the HTBI primer set. TCRdb reanalysed the multiplex PCR reads using MiXCR and keeps one entry per CDR3 protein. The repertoire holds hundreds of thousands of distinct CDR3 sequences, with approximately 25% as singletons. Study results and caveats: Within blood appeared most thyroid clonotypes that had expanded above 0.001. The model identified upcoming ophthalmopathy a median approximately six months ahead of onset.

This clonotype was seen ten or more times. Its antigen is not identified. From germline, CDR1 is MNHEY and CDR2 SVGAGI. The length of the CDR3 is 16 residues. The V gene lost 2 bases and the J gene lost 4 bases, with 18 bases spanning the gap. The clonotype was recovered from a woman younger than 45 with Graves' ophthalmopathy. Sequencing was done on a sample of blood. The rearrangement links TRBV6-5 to TRBJ2-7; D ambiguous. CDR3: CASSYGQDNSEYEQYF. CDR3 DNA: TGTGCCAGCAGTTACGGGCAGGATAACTCAGAGTACGAGCAGTACTTC.